The 29 T cell receptor beta chains below were found in one sample sequenced in a study of blood T cell repertoires in COVID-19. Method: immunoSEQ multiplex PCR; TCRdb's copy keeps in-frame clones and lacks some. Among around 430,000 clones listed, around 89% were seen once. The source material was peripheral blood. The origin of the receptors is a woman aged 50 to 65 with COVID-19, enrolled during active disease.

The V and J genes are TRBV5-5 and TRBJ1-1; 7 nucleotides align to TRBD1. Trimming cost V 4 bases and J 0 bases; bases outside gene matches: 9. Germline loops: CDR1 SGHKS, CDR2 YYEKEE (reference sequence). The CDR3 covers 16 residues. CDR3 region: CASSADPGQLNTEAFF. The CDR3 nucleotides read TGTGCCAGCAGCGCCGACCCGGGACAGTTGAACACTGAAGCTTTCTTT.

The sample holds one count of this clone. The chain couples TRBV5-4 to TRBJ1-2; 10 bases map to TRBD1. The CDR3 is 14 residues long. V was clipped by 4 bases and J by 2 bases; unmatched bases: 2. CDR1 is SGHNT and CDR2 is YYREEE in the germline V gene (reference sequence). For the CDR3, the DNA is TGTGCCAGCAGCCGGGGACAGGGGAACTATGGCTACACCTTC. It translates to CASSRGQGNYGYTF.

This chain connects TRBV30 to TRBJ1-1, with D possibly being TRBD1 (5 bases). V gave up 1 base and J gave up 6 bases, with 9 bases separating them. This CDR3 has 12 amino acids. Germline V gives CDR1 GTSNPN, CDR2 SVGIG (reference sequence). CDR3: CAWSEGYAEAFF. For the CDR3, the DNA is TGTGCCTGGAGTGAGGGGTACGCTGAAGCTTTCTTT.

The V gene is TRBV2, the J gene TRBJ1-6, with D uncertain. The V and J ends lost 8 bases and 10 bases respectively, with 15 bases between them. CDR1 and CDR2 (germline): SNHLY, FYNNEI. The CDR3 runs to 13 residues. Here the CDR3 DNA reads TGTGCCAGCTATACATCGGAGAGCTCACCCCTCCACTTT. It codes for CASYTSESSPLHF.

The genes are TRBV6-5 and TRBJ1-1; D perhaps matches TRBD1 (6 bases). V shed 6 bases and J shed 7 bases, with 12 bases lying between them. CDR1 MNHEY and CDR2 SVGAGI come from the germline V gene. The CDR3 totals 12 residues. CDR3 sequence: CASSRTAGEAFF. The CDR3 bases are TGTGCCAGCAGCCGGACAGCAGGTGAAGCTTTCTTT.

This clone has a handful of counts. V is TRBV19 and J is TRBJ1-5, with D hard to call. The CDR3 contains 13 residues. The V and J ends lost 7 bases and 3 bases respectively, with 10 bases between them. Germline assignment: CDR1 LNHDA and CDR2 SQIVND (reference sequence). The CDR3 reads CASTVGVNQPQHF. The CDR3 region has the DNA TGTGCCAGTACCGTGGGAGTCAATCAGCCCCAGCATTTT. The whole variable domain, filled in from reference TRBV19 and TRBJ1-5, reads DGGITQSPKYLFRKEGQNVTLSCEQNLNHDAMYWYRQDPGQGLRLIYYSQIVNDFQKGDIAEGYSVSREKKESFPLTVTSAQKNPTAFYLCASTVGVNQPQHFGDGTRLSIL.

Notes on this clone: Sequence at one end of the junction differs from germline and may be a read error. V usage is TRBV6-1 and J usage is TRBJ1-1, with 7 bases fitting TRBD1. The CDR3 length is 13 residues. Germline CDR1 is MNHNS and CDR2 is SASEGT. CDR3 amino acids: CASREGGQGAAFF. For the CDR3, the DNA is TGTGCCAGCAGAGAAGGGGGCCAGGGCGCAGCTTTCTTT.

This chain connects TRBV6-6 to TRBJ1-2, with TRBD1 matching 7 bases. The CDR3 length is 13 residues. CDR1 is MNHNY, CDR2 SVGAGI, per germline (reference sequence). V shed 6 bases, J shed 6 bases, and the junction held 7 bases outside the gene matches. The CDR3 DNA sequence: TGTGCCAGCAGCCCCACAGGGGAGCATGGCTACACCTTC. Translation: CASSPTGEHGYTF.

V gene TRBV5-6 combines with J gene TRBJ2-1; 11 bases line up with TRBD2. The ends lost 4 bases at V and 8 bases at J; junction bases unmatched: 5. Germline lookup yields CDR1 SGHDT and CDR2 YYEEEE. This CDR3 is 14 amino acids long. The CDR3 reads CASSETSGADEQFF. CDR3 nucleotides: TGTGCCAGCAGCGAGACTAGCGGGGCTGATGAGCAGTTCTTC.

V usage is TRBV5-1 and J usage is TRBJ1-1, with TRBD1 matching 10 bases. V shed 4 bases, J shed 1 base, and the junction held 4 bases outside the gene matches. CDR1 and CDR2 (germline): SGHRS, YFSETQ. The CDR3 is made up of 15 amino acids. As DNA, the CDR3 is TGCGCCAGCAGCGCCCGGGACAGGGGGAACACTGAAGCTTTCTTT. Translating gives CASSARDRGNTEAFF.

The chain uses TRBV30 and TRBJ2-1; maybe TRBD1 (5 bases). The CDR3 consists of 13 residues. Germline lookup yields CDR1 GTSNPN and CDR2 SVGIG (reference sequence). Between the trimmed V and J ends, which lost 8 bases and 6 bases, there was a span of 17 bases. CDR3 amino acids: CALNRLTGNEQFF. The CDR3 DNA sequence: TGTGCCCTAAACAGGCTCACAGGCAATGAGCAGTTCTTC.

The V call is TRBV7-3, the J call TRBJ2-7; 9 bases map to TRBD1. The V and J ends lost 6 bases and 5 bases, in that order; junction bases with no gene match: 5. The CDR3 extends over 13 amino acids. Germline V lookup: CDR1 SGHTA, CDR2 FQGTGA. CDR3 sequence: CASRLGQGNEQYF. The CDR3 DNA reads TGTGCCAGCAGGTTGGGACAGGGCAACGAGCAGTACTTC. Full variable domain (missing parts from reference TRBV7-3 and TRBJ2-7): GAGVSQTPSNKVTEKGKYVELRCDPISGHTALYWYRQSLGQGPEFLIYFQGTGAADDSGLPNDRFFAVRPEGSVSTLKIQRTERGDSAVYLCASRLGQGNEQYFGPGTRLTVT.

The chain uses TRBV2 and TRBJ1-3, with no clear D. This CDR3 is 13 amino acids long. Germline lookup yields CDR1 SNHLY and CDR2 FYNNEI. Trimming took 9 bases from V and 0 from J, leaving 9 bases between them. The CDR3, as DNA: TGTGCCAGACGGGAGAGCTCTGGAAACACCATATATTTT. It yields the protein CARRESSGNTIYF.

V gene TRBV5-1 combines with J gene TRBJ1-2; D is possibly TRBD1 (5 bases). This CDR3 has 14 residues. Trimming left V 4 bases short and J 9 bases short, with 19 bases between. Looked up from germline, CDR1 is SGHRS and CDR2 is YFSETQ. CDR3 nucleotide sequence: TGCGCCAGCAGCAACTCGGCAGGGACTCACAGCTACACCTTC. Protein sequence: CASSNSAGTHSYTF.

This clone was counted many times. CDR3 DNA sequence: TGTGCCAGCAGCTTATGGGGGGAGGCACCCCTCCACTTT. It codes for CASSLWGEAPLHF. The rearrangement links TRBV7-2 to TRBJ1-6; a weak D match, TRBD1 (5 bases). The CDR3 is made up of 13 amino acids. From germline, CDR1 is SGHTA and CDR2 FQGNSA. V was shortened by 2 bases and J by 11 bases, with 10 bases between the two germline ends.

The table lists this clone with a count of one. The chain has TRBV30 and TRBJ2-5, with 11 bases fitting TRBD1. This CDR3 contains 13 residues. Germline CDR1 reads GTSNPN; CDR2 reads SVGIG (reference sequence). V dropped 6 bases and J dropped 6; count of bases not matched to a gene: 6. The CDR3 is CACGQGAGKTQYF. DNA for the CDR3: TGTGCCTGCGGACAGGGGGCAGGAAAGACCCAGTACTTC.

The CDR3 coding sequence is TGTGCCTGGAGTTGGTCAGGGCAGCCCCAGCATTTT. This encodes CAWSWSGQPQHF. The rearrangement links TRBV30 to TRBJ1-5; a possible D gene is TRBD1 (5 bases). The CDR3 covers 12 residues. Trimming removed 2 bases from V and 7 bases from J, with 9 bases in between. Per germline, CDR1 GTSNPN and CDR2 SVGIG (reference sequence).

The gene calls are TRBV13 and TRBJ2-2; D perhaps matches TRBD1 (6 bases). The V and J ends lost 5 bases and 4 bases respectively, with 17 bases between them. The germline V gene encodes CDR1 PRHDT and CDR2 FYEKMQ (reference sequence). This CDR3 is built from 16 residues. The CDR3 sequence is CASSQNRDILTGELFF. For the CDR3, the DNA is TGTGCCAGCAGCCAGAACCGGGACATTCTCACCGGGGAGCTGTTTTTT.

The rearrangement joins TRBV6-1 to TRBJ1-2; 7 bases are a match to TRBD1. The CDR3 sequence is 13 residues long. Germline V gene sequence: CDR1 MNHNS, CDR2 SASEGT. J lost 10 bases, V lost 5 bases, and 10 bases had no gene match. DNA of the CDR3: TGTGCCAGCAGTATGGGACAGAGTTTAGTCTACACCTTC. Translating gives CASSMGQSLVYTF.

The chain uses TRBV5-1 and TRBJ1-1; perhaps TRBD1 as D (6 bases). The CDR3 sequence is 15 residues long. V was trimmed by 1 base and J by 4 bases, leaving 14 bases between them. Germline V gene lookup returns CDR1 SGHRS and CDR2 YFSETQ. The CDR3 sequence: CASSLLGFRGTEAFF. The CDR3 DNA reads as TGCGCCAGCAGCTTGCTAGGGTTCAGGGGCACTGAAGCTTTCTTT.

The chain joins TRBV2 to TRBJ2-3; weak D call: TRBD2 (7 bases). Germline CDR1 SNHLY, CDR2 FYNNEI. Trimming left V 7 bases short and J 1 base short, with 12 bases between. The CDR3 extends over 14 amino acids. DNA for the CDR3: TGTGCCAGCACTGGGGGGGCCGGCACAGATACGCAGTATTTT. Translating gives CASTGGAGTDTQYF.

The chain uses TRBV5-1 and TRBJ1-1; D is uncertain. This CDR3 has 13 residues. The germline gives CDR1 SGHRS, CDR2 YFSETQ. The ends were cut back, 2 bases at V and 3 bases at J, with 8 bases in the middle. CDR3 sequence (DNA): TGCGCCAGCAGCTTACAGTTACACACTGAAGCTTTCTTT. Residues: CASSLQLHTEAFF.

The V and J genes are TRBV7-9 and TRBJ1-1; D remains unclear. Trimming took off 6 bases at V and 7 bases at J, with 15 bases between the two ends. Germline values: CDR1 SEHNR, CDR2 FQNEAQ (reference sequence). The CDR3 is 13 residues long. CDR3 nucleotide sequence: TGTGCCAGCAGACGCTCCGGGGAGGGTGAAGCTTTCTTT. Protein: CASRRSGEGEAFF.

J is TRBJ2-2 and V is TRBV6-5; tentatively, D is TRBD2 (6 bases). CDR3 length: 12 residues. Looked up from germline, CDR1 is MNHEY and CDR2 is SVGAGI. V lost 4 bases, J lost 7 bases, and 7 bases lay in between. CDR3: CASSSSVGELFF. The CDR3 DNA follows: TGTGCCAGCAGTTCTAGCGTCGGGGAGCTGTTTTTT.

This chain links TRBV2 with TRBJ1-2, with no clear D. Germline CDR1 SNHLY, CDR2 FYNNEI. The V gene lost 4 bases and the J gene lost 8 bases, with 5 bases spanning the gap. CDR3 length equals 10 residues. The CDR3 region is CASSGEGYTF. CDR3 DNA: TGTGCCAGCAGTGGGGAGGGCTACACCTTC.

The chain employs TRBV19 and TRBJ2-7; D not certain. Per the germline V gene, CDR1 is LNHDA and CDR2 is SQIVND (reference sequence). The CDR3 covers 17 residues. Trimming stripped 7 bases from V and 0 bases from J, with 22 bases between. The CDR3 DNA sequence: TGTGCCAGTACTACCACACTCCTCGTTCTAGTCTCCTACGAGCAGTACTTC. Protein: CASTTTLLVLVSYEQYF.

This clone was seen more than once but under ten times. The chain has TRBV9 and TRBJ2-1, with D unclear. Trimming shortened V by 3 bases and J by 14 bases, and 18 bases separated the two germline ends. Germline CDR1 SGDLS, CDR2 YYNGEE. This CDR3 has 13 amino acids. The CDR3 nucleotides read TGTGCCAGCAGCGCCAGAAGAGACTCCCGGGAGTTCTTC. It yields the protein CASSARRDSREFF.

This chain uses TRBV29-1 with TRBJ2-1, with TRBD2 matching 11 bases. Germline V gives CDR1 SQVTM, CDR2 ANQGSEA. V lost 6 bases and J lost 4; bases outside the gene matches: 8. The length of the CDR3 is 15 residues. CDR3 sequence reads: CSVGGGTSGYNEQFF. The CDR3 coding sequence is TGCAGCGTAGGGGGGGGGACTAGCGGATACAATGAGCAGTTCTTC.

This clone was counted a single time. The sample contains more than one DNA sequence encoding this CDR3. The chain employs TRBV6-5 and TRBJ1-5; no reliable D call. Between the trimmed V and J ends, which lost 0 bases and 6 bases, there was a span of 9 bases. Germline V gene sequence: CDR1 MNHEY, CDR2 SVGAGI. The length of the CDR3 is 14 residues. DNA of the CDR3: TGTGCCAGCAGTTACTCTACGGGGAGTCAGCCCCAGCATTTT. Translating gives CASSYSTGSQPQHF.